The subject of this entry is one T cell receptor beta chain. Its target is not known. TCRdb reprocessed the 5' RACE reads via MiXCR and lists one record per CDR3 protein. The sample holds about 99,000 distinct CDR3 sequences, 5.8% seen once. Trimming left V 4 bases short and J 2 bases short, with 20 bases between. This CDR3 contains 17 residues. Germline values: CDR1 SGHAT, CDR2 FQNNGV. This entry belongs to a study of T cells after yellow fever vaccination. Study-level results: Contaminating bulk clonotypes could be abundant in FACS-sorted repertoires.

The rearrangement links TRBV11-2 to TRBJ2-5; D may be TRBD2 (6 bases). The sample consisted of CD8+ T cells sorted from PBMCs, taken 10 days after the yellow fever booster vaccination. The TCR was taken from a man between 18 and 35 years old who received the YFV17D yellow fever vaccine. The CDR3 region has the DNA TGTGCCAGCAGCTCACTTCCTTCACCGGGACTGCAAGAGACCCAGTACTTC. This gives the protein CASSSLPSPGLQETQYF.